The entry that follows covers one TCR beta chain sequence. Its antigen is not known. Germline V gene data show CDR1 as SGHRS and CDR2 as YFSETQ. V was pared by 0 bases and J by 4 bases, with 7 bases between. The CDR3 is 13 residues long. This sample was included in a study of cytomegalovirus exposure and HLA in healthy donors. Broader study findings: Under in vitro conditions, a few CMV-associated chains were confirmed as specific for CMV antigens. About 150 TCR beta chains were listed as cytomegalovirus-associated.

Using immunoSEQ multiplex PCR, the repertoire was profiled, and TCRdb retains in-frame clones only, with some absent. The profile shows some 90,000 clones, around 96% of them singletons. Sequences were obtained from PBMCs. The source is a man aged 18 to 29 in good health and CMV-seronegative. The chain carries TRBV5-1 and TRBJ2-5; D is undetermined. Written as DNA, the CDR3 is TGCGCCAGCAGCTTGGCCGCAGGAGAGACCCAGTACTTC. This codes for CASSLAAGETQYF.